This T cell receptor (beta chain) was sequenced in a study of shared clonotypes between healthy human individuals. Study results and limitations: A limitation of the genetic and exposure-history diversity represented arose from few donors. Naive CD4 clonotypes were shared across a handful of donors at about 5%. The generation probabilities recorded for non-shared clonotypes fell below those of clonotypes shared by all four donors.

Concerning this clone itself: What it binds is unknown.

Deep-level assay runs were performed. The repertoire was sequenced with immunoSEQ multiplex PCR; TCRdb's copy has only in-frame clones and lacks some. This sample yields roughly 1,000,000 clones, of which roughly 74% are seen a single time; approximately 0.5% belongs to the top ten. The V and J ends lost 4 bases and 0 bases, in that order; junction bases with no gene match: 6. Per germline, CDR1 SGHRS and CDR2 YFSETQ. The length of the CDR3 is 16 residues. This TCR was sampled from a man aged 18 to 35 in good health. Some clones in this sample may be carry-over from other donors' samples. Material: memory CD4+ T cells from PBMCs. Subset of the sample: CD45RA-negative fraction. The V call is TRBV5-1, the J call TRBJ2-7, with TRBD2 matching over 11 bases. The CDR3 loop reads CASSQLAGGPSYEQYF. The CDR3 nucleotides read TGCGCCAGCAGCCAATTAGCGGGAGGGCCCTCCTACGAGCAGTACTTC.